These T cell receptor beta chains were read from a single sample in a study of blood T cell repertoires in COVID-19. The method was immunoSEQ multiplex PCR; TCRdb's version includes in-frame clones alone and lacks a portion of them. The sample yields 160,000 or so clones, 70% to 90% seen once. Material: PBMCs or T cells enriched from blood (not recorded which). The source of these receptors is a man between 40 and 49 years old who had recovered from COVID-19. Both conserved end residues are part of each CDR3. D genes are given only for firm matches. Clone size is not always given. Where it is, it says once, few, many or a class for expanded clones.

TRBJ1-2 TRBV30 few . 13 CAWRLEGPRGYTF TGTGCCTGGAGATTGGAGGGCCCCCGTGGCTACACCTTC
TRBJ2-1 TRBV11-2 . TRBD2 13 CASSRRSRGLALF TGTGCCAGCAGCCGTAGATCAAGGGGACTAGCACTCTTC
TRBJ2-5 TRBV5-1 . . 14 CASSSAGTWETQYF TGCGCCAGCAGCTCTGCCGGGACATGGGAGACCCAGTACTTC
TRBJ1-1 TRBV11-1 . . 13 CASSLATGLEAFF TGTGCCAGCAGCTTAGCCACAGGGCTTGAAGCTTTCTTT
TRBJ2-3 TRBV2 few TRBD2 17 CASSRWTSGGDTDTQYF TGTGCCAGCAGCCGCTGGACTAGCGGGGGGGACACAGATACGCAGTATTTT
TRBJ1-5 TRBV5-5 . TRBD1 15 CASSLRQGANQPQHF TGTGCCAGCAGCTTGAGACAGGGGGCGAATCAGCCCCAGCATTTT
TRBJ2-1 TRBV19 . . 13 CASSGLLPGEQFF TGTGCCAGTTCGGGACTCCTCCCTGGTGAGCAGTTCTTC
TRBJ2-6 TRBV10-3 . TRBD2 18 CAISWGGRMNSGANVLTF TGTGCCATCAGTTGGGGGGGACGGATGAACTCTGGGGCCAACGTCCTGACTTTC
TRBJ1-2 TRBV5-6 once TRBD1 13 CASSKGTGYGYTF TGTGCCAGCAGCAAAGGGACAGGGTATGGCTACACCTTC
TRBJ1-1 TRBV7-9 . TRBD1 12 CASSLGQNEAFF TGTGCCAGCAGCTTGGGACAGAACGAAGCTTTCTTT
TRBJ2-3 TRBV30 . TRBD1 17 CAWSPGQGLLSTDTQYF TGTGCCTGGAGTCCGGGACAGGGGTTGTTAAGTACAGATACGCAGTATTTT
TRBJ2-2 TRBV5-1 once TRBD2 17 CASSLGTSGGYTGELFF TGCGCCAGCAGCTTGGGGACTAGCGGGGGATACACCGGGGAGCTGTTTTTT
TRBJ1-5 TRBV12-3/TRBV12-4 . . 13 CASSLTAGQPQHF TGTGCCAGCAGTTTAACGGCGGGTCAGCCCCAGCATTTT
TRBJ2-3 TRBV7-7 . . 13 CASSPAGIDTQYF TGTGCCAGCAGCCCAGCGGGTATTGATACGCAGTATTTT
TRBJ2-2 TRBV7-9 . . 14 CASSQGSVTGELFF TGTGCCAGCAGCCAGGGCTCCGTTACCGGGGAGCTGTTTTTT
TRBJ1-5 TRBV7-2 few . 14 CASSSTGTGSPQHF TGTGCCAGCAGCTCTACAGGGACGGGGTCGCCCCAGCATTTT
TRBJ2-1 TRBV10-2 . . 13 CASSESRVSEQFF TGCGCCAGCAGTGAGTCCAGGGTCTCTGAGCAGTTCTTC
TRBJ2-5 TRBV25-1 . TRBD1 15 CASSEYRGQEETQYF TGTGCCAGCAGTGAATATCGGGGACAGGAAGAGACCCAGTACTTC
TRBJ1-5 TRBV3-1/TRBV3-2 . . 14 CASSQGGGNQPQHF TGTGCCAGCAGCCAGGGGGGGGGCAATCAGCCCCAGCATTTT
TRBJ1-1 TRBV19 . . 17 CASSIDPYPPPTGEAFF TGTGCCAGTAGTATAGACCCATATCCACCCCCGACGGGAGAAGCTTTCTTT
TRBJ1-1 TRBV27 . TRBD1 15 CASSLSAGGDTEAFF TGTGCCAGCAGTTTATCGGCAGGGGGTGACACTGAAGCTTTCTTT
TRBJ1-6 TRBV2 . . 13 CASRQDGRSPLHF TGTGCCAGTCGACAGGATGGGCGTTCACCCCTCCACTTT
TRBJ2-3 TRBV13 . TRBD2 15 CASSFSGGAPDTQYF TGTGCCAGCAGCTTTAGCGGGGGGGCCCCAGATACGCAGTATTTT
TRBJ2-7 TRBV4-1 . TRBD2 15 CASRFLAGSSYEQYF TGCGCCAGCAGATTTCTAGCGGGGAGTTCCTACGAGCAGTACTTC
TRBJ1-2 TRBV5-1 . TRBD1 13 CASSLGQGEGYTF TGCGCCAGCAGCTTGGGACAGGGAGAGGGCTACACCTTC
TRBJ2-7 TRBV15 . . 15 CATSRDWELSYEQYF TGTGCCACCAGCAGAGATTGGGAGCTAAGTTACGAGCAGTACTTC
TRBJ2-3 TRBV5-6 . . 16 CASSLGLAKGTDTQYF TGTGCCAGCAGCTTGGGCCTAGCGAAGGGCACAGATACGCAGTATTTT
TRBJ1-1 TRBV13 few . 15 CASSSYTKGPYGAFF TGTGCCAGCAGCTCTTATACAAAGGGGCCCTACGGGGCTTTCTTT